The rows below give T cell receptor beta chains drawn from one sample of a study of immune evolution from preneoplasia to lung adenocarcinoma. The assay was immunoSEQ multiplex PCR, and TCRdb's table has in-frame clones only and misses some. Among about 14,000 clones listed, roughly 80% were seen once. Material: FFPE minimally invasive lung adenocarcinoma tissue. The receptors here all came from an older person with lung adenocarcinoma. Each CDR3 is given with its conserved first and last residue. The D gene is left open where the match is weak. Size is stated for part of the rows, as once, few or many counts, or as a class when the clone is expanded.

D gene,V gene,J gene,clone size,CDR3 protein,CDR3 DNA
TRBD1,TRBV28,TRBJ1-2,.,CASSPGQVTYGYTF,TGTGCCAGCAGTCCGGGACAGGTCACCTATGGCTACACCTTC
TRBD2,TRBV11-3,TRBJ2-2,.,CASGVGGGNTGELFF,TGTGCCAGCGGCGTTGGGGGGGGGAACACCGGGGAGCTGTTTTTT
.,TRBV28,TRBJ1-2,.,CASTPRGFPLYGYTF,TGTGCCAGCACCCCACGAGGCTTCCCCCTATATGGCTACACCTTC
TRBD2,TRBV5-6,TRBJ2-3,few,CASSSGLAGALDTQYF,TGTGCCAGCAGCTCGGGACTAGCGGGGGCGTTAGATACGCAGTATTTT
.,TRBV27,TRBJ2-7,few,CASRYSRANIYEQYF,TGTGCCAGCAGGTACTCCCGGGCCAACATCTACGAGCAGTACTTC
.,TRBV28,TRBJ1-2,.,CASSLYLPPTGNYGYTF,TGTGCCAGCAGTTTATATCTTCCCCCCACAGGGAACTATGGCTACACCTTC
TRBD1,TRBV19,TRBJ1-1,.,CASSLGTESTEAFF,TGTGCCAGTAGTCTGGGGACAGAAAGCACTGAAGCTTTCTTT
TRBD2,TRBV5-1,TRBJ2-1,few,CASSLVPSSGNEQFF,TGCGCCAGCAGCTTGGTTCCATCTAGCGGCAATGAGCAGTTCTTC
.,TRBV7-8,TRBJ2-4,once,CASSLGGNAKNIQYF,TGTGCCAGCAGCTTAGGTGGGAACGCCAAAAACATTCAGTACTTC
.,TRBV30,TRBJ1-3,.,CAWKVGDGNTIYF,TGTGCCTGGAAAGTGGGGGACGGAAACACCATATATTTT
.,TRBV9,TRBJ2-1,.,CASSAPPSSYNEQFF,TGTGCCAGCAGCGCCCCCCCCAGCTCCTACAATGAGCAGTTCTTC
.,TRBV11-2,TRBJ2-3,.,CASSLNPFNTQYF,TGTGCCAGCAGCCTAAACCCCTTCAATACGCAGTATTTT
.,TRBV5-5,TRBJ2-5,.,CASSLGTYQETQYF,TGTGCCAGCAGCTTAGGGACATACCAAGAGACCCAGTACTTC
.,TRBV2,TRBJ1-2,.,CASRARESGYTF,TGTGCCAGCAGGGCCCGGGAGTCAGGCTACACCTTC
.,TRBV10-3,TRBJ2-2,.,CAINPLGGTGELFF,TGTGCCATCAATCCCCTCGGGGGCACCGGGGAGCTGTTTTTT
.,TRBV30,TRBJ2-5,.,CAWSYQETQYF,TGTGCCTGGAGTTATCAAGAGACCCAGTACTTC
TRBD1,TRBV7-8,TRBJ1-1,few,CASSLAGGWTEAFF,TGTGCCAGCAGTTTGGCAGGGGGCTGGACTGAAGCTTTCTTT
TRBD2,TRBV27,TRBJ2-1,.,CASSLWSSGGASYNEQFF,TGTGCCAGCAGTTTATGGTCTAGCGGGGGGGCCTCCTACAATGAGCAGTTCTTC
.,TRBV5-8,TRBJ2-3,.,CASSWINTDTQYF,TGTGCCAGCAGCTGGATTAACACAGATACGCAGTATTTT
.,TRBV30,TRBJ1-1,.,CAWSVKMNTEAFF,TGTGCCTGGAGTGTAAAAATGAACACTGAAGCTTTCTTT
.,TRBV11-3,TRBJ2-5,.,CASSLFSSQETQYF,TGTGCCAGCAGCTTATTCTCCAGCCAAGAGACCCAGTACTTC
.,TRBV28,TRBJ2-3,.,CASRERGTDTQYF,TGTGCCAGCAGAGAAAGGGGAACAGATACGCAGTATTTT
.,TRBV11-1,TRBJ1-1,.,CASSLETGEAFF,TGTGCCAGCAGCTTAGAAACAGGTGAAGCTTTCTTT
.,TRBV4-1,TRBJ2-2,.,CASSQDTVRGELFF,TGCGCCAGCAGCCAAGATACGGTCCGCGGGGAGCTGTTTTTT
.,TRBV19,TRBJ2-1,.,CASSPLNGERHNEQFF,TGTGCCAGTAGCCCCCTGAACGGGGAAAGGCACAATGAGCAGTTCTTC
.,TRBV30,TRBJ2-6,.,CAWDSSGANVLTF,TGTGCCTGGGACAGCTCCGGGGCCAACGTCCTGACTTTC
TRBD1,TRBV4-2,TRBJ1-2,.,CASSQGGQASYGYTF,TGTGCCAGCAGCCAAGGAGGACAGGCTTCCTATGGCTACACCTTC
.,TRBV11-3,TRBJ2-2,.,CASSFPSGGNTGELFF,TGTGCCAGCAGCTTCCCGTCCGGGGGTAACACCGGGGAGCTGTTTTTT
.,TRBV28,TRBJ1-1,.,CATSGSPSTEAFF,TGTGCCACCTCGGGGTCCCCTAGCACTGAAGCTTTCTTT
TRBD2,TRBV2,TRBJ2-1,.,CASGREMGNEQFF,TGTGCCAGCGGGCGGGAGATGGGGAATGAGCAGTTCTTC
TRBD1,TRBV14,TRBJ2-6,once,CASSPRDRGLAGANVLTF,TGTGCCAGCAGCCCCCGGGACAGGGGCTTGGCTGGGGCCAACGTCCTGACTTTC
TRBD1,TRBV28,TRBJ1-4,once,CASSLGTGGRGYQKLFF,TGTGCCAGCAGTTTAGGGACAGGGGGCCGGGGGTATCAAAAACTGTTTTTT
.,TRBV19,TRBJ2-7,.,CASSRTVSYEQYF,TGTGCCAGTAGTCGGACGGTCTCCTACGAGCAGTACTTC
.,TRBV30,TRBJ1-1,.,CAWSSANTEAFF,TGTGCCTGGAGTAGCGCGAACACTGAAGCTTTCTTT
.,TRBV6-1,TRBJ1-5,.,CASRTGLNQPQHF,TGTGCCAGCAGAACAGGGTTGAATCAGCCCCAGCATTTT
TRBD2,TRBV11-3,TRBJ2-3,.,CASSYLDGGRGDTQYF,TGTGCCAGCAGCTACCTTGATGGCGGGAGAGGCGATACGCAGTATTTT
.,TRBV5-6,TRBJ1-5,.,CASSLVGQPQHF,TGTGCCAGCAGCTTGGTTGGTCAGCCCCAGCATTTT
.,TRBV28,TRBJ2-7,.,CASSWARNSPYEQYF,TGTGCCAGCAGTTGGGCCCGGAACAGCCCCTACGAGCAGTACTTC
.,TRBV30,TRBJ1-4,.,CAWRQQAAELFF,TGTGCCTGGAGACAACAGGCCGCTGAACTGTTTTTT
TRBD2,TRBV7-7,TRBJ2-5,few,CASSLGFASGGAETQYF,TGTGCTAGCAGCTTAGGTTTTGCTAGCGGGGGGGCAGAGACCCAGTACTTC
TRBD1,TRBV5-1,TRBJ1-1,.,CASSLAQGEAFF,TGCGCCAGCAGCTTGGCCCAGGGGGAGGCTTTCTTT
TRBD1,TRBV28,TRBJ2-3,.,CASSLSGGTTDTQYF,TGTGCCAGCAGTTTATCAGGGGGCACCACAGATACGCAGTATTTT